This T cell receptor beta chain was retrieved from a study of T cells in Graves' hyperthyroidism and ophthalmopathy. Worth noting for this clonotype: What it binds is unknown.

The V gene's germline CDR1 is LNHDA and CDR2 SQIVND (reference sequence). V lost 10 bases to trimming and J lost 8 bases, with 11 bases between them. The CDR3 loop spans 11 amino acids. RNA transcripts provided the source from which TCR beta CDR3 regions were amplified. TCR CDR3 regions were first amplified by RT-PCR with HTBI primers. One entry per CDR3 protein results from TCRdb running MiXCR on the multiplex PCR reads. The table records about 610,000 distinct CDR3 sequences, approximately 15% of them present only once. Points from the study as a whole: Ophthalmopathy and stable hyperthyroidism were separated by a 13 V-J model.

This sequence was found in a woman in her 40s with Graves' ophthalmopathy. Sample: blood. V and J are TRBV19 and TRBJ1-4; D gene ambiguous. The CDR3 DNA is TGTGCCACCCTCTTTCGGGAAAAACTGTTTTTT. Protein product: CATLFREKLFF.